The 28 T cell receptor beta chains listed next were all sequenced from one sample in a study of post-analysis software for immune sequencing data. Tagging with unique molecular identifiers was a feature of the TCR beta cDNA libraries. TCRdb independently ran MiXCR on the PCR reads; one entry per CDR3 protein. This sample has fewer than 850,000 distinct CDR3 sequences; just under 30% occur once, and the top ten carry more than 0.45%. No antigen has been identified for these receptors. General study points: Roughly 5 TRBV segments occurring more often in patients than controls included TRBV5-6, TRBV5-1 and TRBV20-1.

The specimen was blood. The source is a girl aged 5 to 17 with multiple sclerosis.

The CDR3 nucleotides read TGCGCCAGCAGCTCGGCCCGGGACAGTCGATATGGCTACACCTTC. Protein product: CASSSARDSRYGYTF. The V gene is TRBV5-1, the J gene TRBJ1-2; 7 bases fit TRBD1. V lost 3 bases and J lost 5; bases outside the gene matches: 10. This CDR3 region has 15 residues. Germline V lookup: CDR1 SGHRS, CDR2 YFSETQ.

The chain carries TRBV7-9 and TRBJ2-3; unclear D gene. The ends were cut back, 5 bases at V and 0 bases at J, with 12 bases in the middle. Germline assignment: CDR1 SEHNR and CDR2 FQNEAQ (reference sequence). This CDR3 spans 15 amino acids. CDR3 DNA: TGTGCCAGCAGCCTCCCGGTTTCTAGCACAGATACGCAGTATTTT. It specifies CASSLPVSSTDTQYF.

This rearrangement joins TRBV4-1 to TRBJ1-5; D remains ambiguous. CDR3 length equals 16 residues. V lost 0 bases and J 4 bases, leaving 13 bases between the germline ends. CDR1 is MGHRA and CDR2 is YSYEKL in the germline V gene. CDR3 DNA sequence: TGCGCCAGCAGCCAAGATAGGGAAAGCCTTAATCAGCCCCAGCATTTT. Protein sequence: CASSQDRESLNQPQHF.

In its sample, this clonotype was seen many times. The gene calls are TRBV6-5 and TRBJ2-1; 10 bases agree with TRBD2. J was trimmed by 6 bases and V by 5 bases; bases with no gene match: 7. Per the germline V gene, CDR1 is MNHEY and CDR2 is SVGAGI. This CDR3 spans 15 amino acids. In DNA form, the CDR3 reads TGTGCCAGCAGTCTAGCGGGAGAGGGGGGCAATGAGCAGTTCTTC. It encodes CASSLAGEGGNEQFF.

The chain couples TRBV15 to TRBJ2-4; no reliable D call. The DNA end is more similar to TRBJ2-7, so the J call may be wrong. The CDR3 is 16 amino acids. Germline assignment: CDR1 LNHNV and CDR2 YYDKDF (reference sequence). CDR3 DNA: TGTGCCACCAGCCCCCAAAGAGGTAGTTTGTGGGGCGAGCAGTACTTC. Residues: CATSPQRGSLWGEQYF.

This clonotype was picked up a small number of times. The chain carries TRBV6-6 and TRBJ1-6; perhaps TRBD1 as D (5 bases). The V end lost 6 bases, the J end lost 7 bases, and 19 bases lay between the germline ends. Germline V gene data show CDR1 as MNHNY and CDR2 as SVGAGI (reference sequence). The CDR3 sequence is 16 residues long. CDR3 in DNA: TGTGCCAGCAGGGAATTAGAGGGACCGAAGAATTCACCCCTCCACTTT. Its protein is CASRELEGPKNSPLHF.

V and J are TRBV11-2 and TRBJ1-4; the D is unclear. Germline V lookup: CDR1 SGHAT, CDR2 FQNNGV. The V end was cut by 4 bases, the J end by 13 bases, with 16 bases between. CDR3 length equals 13 residues. The CDR3 DNA reads TGTGCCAGCAGCTCCGCGCCCCATCATGGACTGTTTTTT. Translating gives CASSSAPHHGLFF.

The J gene is TRBJ2-1, the V gene TRBV7-6; D possibly corresponds to TRBD2 (6 bases). Germline CDR1 and CDR2: SGHVS and FNYEAQ. The CDR3 has 16 amino acids. Trimming took 2 bases from V and 7 from J, leaving 18 bases between them. The DNA of the CDR3 is TGTGCCAGCAGCTTATTTGGTACTAGCAATATGAATGAGCAGTTCTTC. Translating it yields CASSLFGTSNMNEQFF.

About this clonotype: The final CDR3 position lacks the conserved phenylalanine or tryptophan, pointing to a likely read error. The chain uses TRBV10-3 and TRBJ1-6; D is uncertain. The V end lost 4 bases, the J end lost 6 bases, and 7 bases lay between the germline ends. Germline assignment: CDR1 ENHRY and CDR2 SYGVKD. The CDR3 contains 13 residues. Written as DNA, the CDR3 is TGTGCCATCAGTGGACGGACTAATTCACCCCTCCACTGT. Protein sequence: CAISGRTNSPLHC.

This clonotype showed up just a few times. The V call is TRBV5-1, the J call TRBJ1-1; no reliable D call. The germline CDR1 and CDR2 sequences are SGHRS and YFSETQ. Trimming took 0 bases from V and 6 from J, leaving 9 bases between them. This CDR3 is 13 amino acids long. The CDR3 DNA is TGCGCCAGCAGCTTGGTTTCCGGGTCTGAAGCTTTCTTT. As protein: CASSLVSGSEAFF.

V is TRBV29-1 and J is TRBJ1-2, with 9 nucleotides matching TRBD1. Germline CDR1 is SQVTM and CDR2 is ANQGSEA. CDR3 size: 13 residues. V was pared by 4 bases and J by 3 bases, with 3 bases of the junction left unmatched. In DNA, the CDR3 is TGCAGCGTTGCCGGGACAGGGCACTATGGCTACACCTTC. Amino acid sequence: CSVAGTGHYGYTF.

A word on this clonotype: Mismatch with germline at one junction end may stem from a read error. The chain employs TRBV7-9 and TRBJ2-1; 8 nucleotides line up with TRBD1. CDR1 and CDR2 (germline): SEHNR, FQNEAQ (reference sequence). The CDR3 has 16 residues. The CDR3 spells CASNLRGAGGFNEQFF. DNA for the CDR3: TGTGCCAGCAACTTAAGGGGGGCAGGGGGCTTCAATGAGCAGTTCTTC.

This chain uses TRBV20-1 with TRBJ2-7; 7 positions agree with TRBD2. The CDR3 totals 16 residues. Looked up from germline, CDR1 is DFQATT and CDR2 is SNEGSKA (reference sequence). V lost 0 bases to trimming and J lost 5 bases; unmatched junction nucleotides: 13. CDR3 amino acids: CSARDGRVVDKNEQYF. In DNA, the CDR3 is TGCAGTGCTAGAGATGGGAGGGTAGTCGACAAGAACGAGCAGTACTTC.

This chain links TRBV27 with TRBJ1-2, with 7 bases lining up with TRBD1. The germline gives CDR1 MNHEY, CDR2 SMNVEV (reference sequence). After removal of 8 bases from V and 2 bases from J, the junction contained 5 bases not matched to a gene. CDR3 length: 13 residues. The CDR3 region is CASGRDRNYGYTF. The DNA of the CDR3 is TGTGCCAGCGGGCGGGACAGAAACTATGGCTACACCTTC.

The chain joins TRBV29-1 to TRBJ2-7, with a tentative D call TRBD2 (5 bases). V gave up 7 bases and J gave up 0 bases, with 10 bases separating them. The CDR3 loop spans 12 amino acids. Germline CDR1 is SQVTM and CDR2 is ANQGSEA. The CDR3 region has the DNA TGCAGCGCCGCCCGGGACTCCTACGAGCAGTACTTC. This codes for CSAARDSYEQYF.

This clonotype appeared once. The chain carries TRBV6-6 and TRBJ2-1; D is uncertain. CDR3 length: 11 amino acids. V was clipped by 8 bases and J by 8 bases, with 10 bases between them. The germline CDR1 and CDR2 sequences are MNHNY and SVGAGI (reference sequence). In DNA, the CDR3 is TGTGCCAGCCTGGGTCTGGATGAGCAGTTCTTC. It codes for CASLGLDEQFF.

This clonotype came up a few times. The limits of the CDR3 on the DNA are not certain, so only TCRdb's listed CDR3 is given. This chain uses TRBV6-5 with TRBJ1-4; whether TRBD1, the table's D call, matches the DNA was not checked. Germline values: CDR1 MNHEY, CDR2 SVGAGI. A total of 14 residues make up the CDR3, ends included. The CDR3 loop reads CASSVGPGNGKLFF.

This clonotype showed up just a few times. V usage is TRBV20-1 and J usage is TRBJ1-5, with D unclear. Trimming took off 6 bases at V and 2 bases at J, with 17 bases between the two ends. Germline-derived CDR1 and CDR2 are DFQATT and SNEGSKA (reference sequence). The CDR3 is 15 amino acids. CDR3 residues: CSASAGWGGNQPQHF. In DNA, the CDR3 is TGCAGTGCCAGCGCCGGGTGGGGTGGCAATCAGCCCCAGCATTTT.

The chain combines TRBV27 with TRBJ2-1, with TRBD1 matching 11 bases. V lost 8 bases to trimming and J lost 7 bases; unmatched junction nucleotides: 13. In germline, CDR1 is MNHEY, CDR2 SMNVEV (reference sequence). The CDR3 is 16 amino acids. The CDR3 spells CASHLHGTGGVNEQFF. For the CDR3, the DNA is TGTGCCAGCCACCTCCATGGGACAGGGGGTGTAAATGAGCAGTTCTTC.

In this sample, this clonotype turned up a few times. The rearrangement uses TRBV4-1 and TRBJ2-2; D may be TRBD2 (6 bases). This CDR3 is built from 15 residues. With 1 base removed from V and 7 bases from J, the gap between germline ends came to 13 bases. Germline CDR1 is MGHRA and CDR2 is YSYEKL. CDR3 sequence (DNA): TGCGCCAGCAGCCAAGTGGGTTCTAGCGTCGGGGAGCTGTTTTTT. Translation: CASSQVGSSVGELFF.

The genes are TRBV12-3 or TRBV12-4 and TRBJ1-2, with D uncertain. CDR3 size: 13 residues. V was clipped by 4 bases and J by 2 bases, with 8 bases between them. CDR3 residues: CASSWLNNYGYTF. The CDR3 bases are TGTGCCAGCAGTTGGCTCAACAACTATGGCTACACCTTC.

The table lists this clonotype with many counts. V usage is TRBV29-1 and J usage is TRBJ2-1; 8 bases match TRBD2. Germline V gives CDR1 SQVTM, CDR2 ANQGSEA. The CDR3 sequence is 15 residues long. Trimming took 8 bases from V and 7 from J; bases not matched to a gene: 16. DNA for the CDR3: TGCAGCCTCCTCCGGGAGGGAGGAATCCAAAATGAGCAGTTCTTC. This translates into CSLLREGGIQNEQFF.

The V gene is TRBV7-2, the J gene TRBJ2-7; TRBD2 matches at 9 bases. The length of the CDR3 is 16 residues. Germline V gene lookup returns CDR1 SGHTA and CDR2 FQGNSA. Trimming removed 4 bases from V and 2 bases from J; junction bases left unmatched: 9. The CDR3 reads CASSWPQRGATYEQYF. The CDR3 DNA reads as TGTGCCAGCAGCTGGCCCCAGCGGGGGGCGACCTACGAGCAGTACTTC.

J is TRBJ2-1 and V is TRBV3-1, with 8 bases aligning to TRBD2. The J call is in doubt because the DNA end fits TRBJ2-7 better. The germline V gene encodes CDR1 LGHDT and CDR2 YNNKEL (reference sequence). This CDR3 is 17 amino acids long. The CDR3, as DNA: TGTGCCAGCAGCACAACGGGCGGGGGGAGCTCCTACAATGAGCAGTACTTC. This codes for CASSTTGGGSSYNEQYF.

The chain combines TRBV7-2 with TRBJ2-1; maybe TRBD2 (6 bases). Deletions cut 7 bases from V and 8 bases from J, with 15 bases between. This CDR3 has 13 residues. Germline CDR1 and CDR2: SGHTA and FQGNSA. In DNA, the CDR3 is TGTGCCAGCACCCTCCCGGGGGTCTATGAGCAGTTCTTC. Amino acids: CASTLPGVYEQFF.

The chain combines TRBV20-1 with TRBJ1-2; D gene uncertain. The CDR3 covers 13 residues. V lost 5 bases and J lost 3, with 13 bases in between. Germline V lookup: CDR1 DFQATT, CDR2 SNEGSKA (reference sequence). The CDR3 DNA is TGCAGTGCTCTTCCCCGGAGGGACTATGGCTACACCTTC. Protein: CSALPRRDYGYTF.

CDR3 in DNA: TGTGCCAGCAGTGGAGAGGGGAACGAGCAGTACTTC. It codes for CASSGEGNEQYF. The chain couples TRBV7-9 to TRBJ2-7; D could derive from TRBD1 or TRBD2 (5 bases each). V lost 6 bases and J 5 bases, leaving 11 bases between the germline ends. Germline CDR1 and CDR2: SEHNR and FQNEAQ (reference sequence). CDR3 length equals 12 residues. Drawing the rest from reference TRBV7-9 and TRBJ2-7, the complete variable domain is DTGVSQNPRHKITKRGQNVTFRCDPISEHNRLYWYRQTLGQGPEFLTYFQNEAQLEKSRLLSDRFSAERPKGSFSTLEIQRTEQGDSAMYLCASSGEGNEQYFGPGTRLTVT.

The chain uses TRBV20-1 and TRBJ1-6; D unclear. This CDR3 is 14 amino acids long. Per the germline V gene, CDR1 is DFQATT and CDR2 is SNEGSKA (reference sequence). V was cut by 3 bases and J by 8 bases, with 14 bases left in between. CDR3 in amino acids: CSARLSGIDSPLHF. The CDR3 DNA reads as TGCAGTGCTAGGTTATCGGGGATTGATTCACCCCTCCACTTT.